This T cell receptor beta chain was recovered during a study of vaccination effects on CD4 cells after COVID-19 (dated by TCRdb to about 2022). At the level of the whole study: Participants received two doses of either the BNT162b2 or the mRNA-1273 mRNA SARS-CoV-2 vaccine. In both COVID-19 convalescent patients and infection-naive vaccine recipients, the study compared SARS-CoV-2 spike-specific CD4+ TCR repertoires from before mRNA vaccination with those from after it. Altogether, around ten COVID-19 convalescent patients and several SARS-CoV-2-naive healthy vaccine recipients made up the full study. In the study, cultures from other donors were sequenced using the Oncomine TCR Beta short-read assay on an Illumina iSeq 100.

Turning to this clone: What antigen it recognizes has not been identified. Per-nucleotide qualities are absent, and no much larger clonotype sits a single base away.

Here is what the overall study found, with its caveats: Only a small number of convalescent patients were included, and no early post-infection timepoints were available, which limited the study. Clones induced by infection and clones induced by vaccination both contracted markedly at late timepoints after vaccination, which fits with T cell responses waning over time. In healthy vaccine recipients, vaccine-induced clones were almost all SARS-CoV-2 mono-reactive, with only 1 of 255 cross-reactive with common cold coronaviruses.

Based on the germline V gene, the CDR1 and CDR2 sequences are SGHNT and YENEEA. Cut back by 1 base and 4 bases, the V and J ends lie 7 bases apart. The CDR3, from cysteine to phenylalanine, totals 13 residues. The sequence is cut down to CDR3 DNA, 39 bases in frame from base 1. In the ViraFEST assay, PBMC were stimulated with viral peptide pools, and TCR sequencing was then used to find antigen-specific CD4+ T cell clonotypes based on their expansion. After around ten days of culture, CD4+ T cells were isolated with the EasySep CD4+ T cell isolation kit. Healthy vaccine recipients had no prior SARS-CoV-2 infection, confirmed by negative nucleocapsid antibodies before and after vaccination. Two million PBMC per well were cultured in IMDM with about 5.4% human AB serum, 8.5 to 10 IU/ml IL-2 and gentamicin, plus 10 ug/ml peptides. On days 3 and 7, half of the culture medium was replaced with fresh IL-2-containing medium. Unless noted otherwise, every peptide stimulation condition was grown in triplicate wells. PBMC were separated from whole blood using Ficoll-Paque Plus gradient centrifugation and were then either cryopreserved at -140C or used fresh. The spike proteins of SARS-CoV-2 and of the common cold coronaviruses HCoV-NL63, HCoV-OC43 and HCoV-229E were spanned by overlapping peptide pools. The QIAamp micro DNA kit was used to extract genomic DNA from the cultured CD4+ T cells.

Library preparation was by the immunoSEQ multiplex PCR assay. DNA from the CD4+ T cells that had been cultured and isolated underwent TCR beta CDR3 sequencing. The paper's processing steps were these. Non-productive TCR sequences were removed and reads were trimmed to the CDR3 region, keeping CDR3s of at least 7 amino acids. Antigen-specific clonotypes were identified using the MANAFEST web app by comparison of expansion in peptide wells against reference cultures. To be called positive, a clone needed expansion at FDR<0.05 compared with the reference and with all other wells, an odds ratio greater than 5, and a frequency greater than 0.1% in two replicate wells. A clonotype was called cross-reactive if it was significantly expanded both in SARS-CoV-2 spike wells and in at least one common cold coronavirus spike condition. Using the stringdist R package, CDR3 similarity was measured by Levenshtein distance, and unrooted trees were constructed with ape in R 3.6.1. Imported from immuneACCESS, the table was reduced by TCRdb to in-frame sequences with V and J called. These copies leave out some clones; in studies compared against another copy, an unresolved V gene accounts for under half, and the cause of the remainder is not known. D and trimming come from the DNA, and the V and J calls and clone size come from that table. Here the sample has some 22,000 clones; approximately 81% occur a single time. The top ten hold roughly a fifth of the sample.

The rearrangement joined TRBV11-3 to TRBJ2-5; the D gene is possibly TRBD1 or TRBD2, with 5 bases matching each. The receptor comes from a human donor who received a COVID-19 vaccine. The sample in question was CD4+ T cells from PBMCs cultured with HCoV-NL63 spike peptides, obtained before COVID-19 vaccination. Per the publication, the cell subset or site label means: HCoV-NL63 spike overlapping peptide pool stimulation. Here the CDR3 is given as CASSLGGRETQYF. The DNA is TGTGCCAGCAGCTTAGGGGGGAGAGAGACCCAGTACTTC.